The 25 T cell receptor beta chains below all came from one sample that was sequenced in a study of shared clonotypes between healthy human individuals. Using immunoSEQ multiplex PCR, the repertoire was profiled, and TCRdb retains in-frame clones only, with some absent. The sample contains under 2.5 million clones, 85% to 95% of which appear only once. The sequenced sample was naive CD4+ T cells from PBMCs. The subset here: CD45RA+ positively selected. These receptors all come from a man aged 18 to 35 in good health. Some clones in this sample may be carry-over from other donors' samples.

CDR3 residues: CATSRDPTSYNEQFF. The DNA for the CDR3 is TGTGCCACCAGCAGAGATCCCACTAGCTACAATGAGCAGTTCTTC. The V call is TRBV15, the J call TRBJ2-1; a weak D match, TRBD2 (5 bases). In germline, CDR1 is LNHNV, CDR2 YYDKDF (reference sequence). The V gene lost 0 bases and the J gene lost 3 bases, with 9 bases spanning the gap. The CDR3 contains 15 residues. The full variable domain, completed using reference TRBV15 and TRBJ2-1, is DAMVIQNPRYQVTQFGKPVTLSCSQTLNHNVMYWYQQKSSQAPKLLFHYYDKDFNNEADTPDNFQSRRPNTSFCFLDIRSPGLGDTAMYLCATSRDPTSYNEQFFGPGTRLTVL.

The rearrangement uses TRBV10-3 and TRBJ1-3; a weak D match, TRBD1 (5 bases). V gave up 10 bases and J gave up 4 bases, with 14 bases separating them. The length of the CDR3 is 13 residues. Germline CDR1 is ENHRY and CDR2 is SYGVKD. DNA of the CDR3: TGTGCCAGCACAGGACGTTACGGAAACACCATATATTTT. Amino acids: CASTGRYGNTIYF.

The chain links TRBV18 to TRBJ1-1; D perhaps matches TRBD1 (5 bases). Per germline, CDR1 KGHSH and CDR2 LQKENI. V lost 5 bases and J 5 bases, leaving 15 bases between the germline ends. The CDR3 is made up of 14 amino acids. CDR3 amino acids: CASSDAGTGTEAFF. CDR3 DNA: TGTGCCAGCTCAGACGCCGGGACGGGGACTGAAGCTTTCTTT.

This clone was observed once. The chain links TRBV30 to TRBJ2-6; D call uncertain. Trimming left V 0 bases short and J 7 bases short, with 7 bases between. In germline, CDR1 is GTSNPN, CDR2 SVGIG (reference sequence). This CDR3 is 13 amino acids long. CDR3 DNA: TGTGCCTGGAGTGTGGCAGTAGCCAACGTCCTGACTTTC. Protein product: CAWSVAVANVLTF.

The V call is TRBV27, the J call TRBJ2-2; D ambiguous. There are 13 residues in the CDR3. Trimming left V 3 bases short and J 7 bases short, with 9 bases between. CDR1 and CDR2 (germline): MNHEY, SMNVEV (reference sequence). Written as DNA, the CDR3 is TGTGCCAGCAGTTTCCTTAGAAACGGGGAGCTGTTTTTT. It yields the protein CASSFLRNGELFF.

The chain joins TRBV10-3 to TRBJ2-1; 8 bases align to TRBD2. V lost 5 bases to trimming and J lost 6 bases; unmatched junction nucleotides: 9. Germline loops: CDR1 ENHRY, CDR2 SYGVKD. The CDR3 contains 15 residues. CDR3 coding DNA: TGTGCCATCAGTCGGGGGGGGGAGCATCTCAATGAGCAGTTCTTC. It yields the protein CAISRGGEHLNEQFF.

The chain couples TRBV9 to TRBJ2-1, with 9 nucleotides matching TRBD2. Trimming cost V 3 bases and J 0 bases; bases outside gene matches: 16. The CDR3 is 20 residues long. The germline CDR1 and CDR2 sequences are SGDLS and YYNGEE. CDR3 DNA sequence: TGTGCCAGCAGCGCCGGAGCGGGGGGCCGAACTTTGAGCTCCTACAATGAGCAGTTCTTC. Translated, it gives CASSAGAGGRTLSSYNEQFF.

V usage is TRBV6-1 and J usage is TRBJ2-7; either TRBD1 or TRBD2 may supply D (5 bases each). Germline loops: CDR1 MNHNS, CDR2 SASEGT. The CDR3 loop spans 13 amino acids. V gave up 7 bases and J gave up 3 bases, with 13 bases separating them. The DNA of the CDR3 is TGTGCCAGCATTCGGGACCCGGACTACGAGCAGTACTTC. Its translation is CASIRDPDYEQYF.

The genes are TRBV5-4 and TRBJ2-1, with D unclear. Trimming left V 0 bases short and J 0 bases short, with 13 bases between. The germline V gene has CDR1 SGHNT and CDR2 YYREEE (reference sequence). The CDR3 has 17 residues. The chain's CDR3 is CASSLAGRLSSYNEQFF. The CDR3 nucleotides read TGTGCCAGCAGCTTGGCCGGCAGACTTAGCTCCTACAATGAGCAGTTCTTC.

The chain has TRBV7-9 and TRBJ1-2; D is possibly TRBD1 (5 bases). Trimming shortened V by 5 bases and J by 5 bases, and 15 bases separated the two germline ends. This CDR3 has 14 amino acids. Germline V gene lookup returns CDR1 SEHNR and CDR2 FQNEAQ (reference sequence). The chain's CDR3 is CASSLAGRVYGYTF. CDR3 bases: TGTGCCAGCAGCCTTGCGGGCAGGGTGTATGGCTACACCTTC. The full variable domain, its missing parts supplied by reference TRBV7-9 and TRBJ1-2, is DTGVSQNPRHKITKRGQNVTFRCDPISEHNRLYWYRQTLGQGPEFLTYFQNEAQLEKSRLLSDRFSAERPKGSFSTLEIQRTEQGDSAMYLCASSLAGRVYGYTFGSGTRLTVV.

This clone has just one count. The sample contains more than one DNA sequence encoding this CDR3. The CDR3 here is CASRTGTANTGELFF. The DNA of the CDR3 is TGTGCCAGCAGGACTGGGACAGCCAACACCGGGGAGCTGTTTTTT. J is TRBJ2-2 and V is TRBV6-1; 7 bases are shared with TRBD1. The CDR3 length is 15 residues. Per the germline V gene, CDR1 is MNHNS and CDR2 is SASEGT. V shed 6 bases and J 2 bases; nucleotides not matched to a gene: 6.

V usage is TRBV28 and J usage is TRBJ2-3; 10 bases align to TRBD2. The germline V gene encodes CDR1 MDHEN and CDR2 SYDVKM. This CDR3 has 16 residues. The J segment lost 0 bases and the V segment lost 4 bases, leaving 4 bases of the junction unmatched. The CDR3 DNA reads as TGTGCCAGCAGTTACGGACTAGCGGCTAGCACAGATACGCAGTATTTT. Protein sequence: CASSYGLAASTDTQYF.

The CDR3 DNA reads as TGCGCCAGCAGCCCAGGGTTTTCGGTCACTGAAGCTTTCTTT. Translated, it gives CASSPGFSVTEAFF. The chain is built from TRBV5-1 and TRBJ1-1; weak D call: TRBD1 (5 bases). There are 14 residues in the CDR3. The ends were cut back, 4 bases at V and 4 bases at J, with 14 bases in the middle. Germline assignment: CDR1 SGHRS and CDR2 YFSETQ.

The chain uses TRBV4-1 and TRBJ2-5, with D tentatively TRBD2 (5 bases). Per the germline V gene, CDR1 is MGHRA and CDR2 is YSYEKL. V shed 1 base and J shed 2 bases, with 11 bases lying between them. The CDR3 has 15 residues. The CDR3 protein is CASSQVFLAQETQYF. The CDR3 coding sequence is TGCGCCAGCAGCCAAGTTTTCCTAGCACAAGAGACCCAGTACTTC.

The chain is built from TRBV2 and TRBJ2-5; 8 bases map to TRBD2. This CDR3 is 13 amino acids long. The J segment lost 7 bases and the V segment lost 8 bases, leaving 9 bases of the junction unmatched. Per the germline V gene, CDR1 is SNHLY and CDR2 is FYNNEI. Written as DNA, the CDR3 is TGTGCCAGCGGGGGGACTAGTCCCGGGACCCAGTACTTC. It encodes CASGGTSPGTQYF.

The rearrangement joins TRBV28 to TRBJ1-2, with 11 bases identical to TRBD1. The CDR3 extends over 13 amino acids. Germline CDR1 reads MDHEN; CDR2 reads SYDVKM. V shed 8 bases, J shed 9 bases, and the junction held 8 bases outside the gene matches. In nucleotides, the CDR3 is TGTGCCAGCCGGACAGGGGGCGATAATAGCTACACCTTC. Amino acid sequence: CASRTGGDNSYTF.

The chain links TRBV5-1 to TRBJ2-3, with 7 bases that match TRBD2. The CDR3 extends over 16 amino acids. Germline V gene lookup returns CDR1 SGHRS and CDR2 YFSETQ. V lost 0 bases, J lost 4 bases, and 8 bases stayed unmatched. CDR3 in DNA: TGCGCCAGCAGCTTGGGCGGGAGTTCGGGTGCAGATACGCAGTATTTT. Amino acids: CASSLGGSSGADTQYF.

The chain joins TRBV7-2 to TRBJ2-4; the match to TRBD2 covers 9 bases. The CDR3 is made up of 17 amino acids. CDR1 and CDR2 from the germline V gene are SGHTA and FQGNSA. Trimming cost V 5 bases and J 0 bases; bases outside gene matches: 8. CDR3 sequence (DNA): TGTGCCAGCAGCCGCTCTAGCGGGACCCTAGCCAAAAACATTCAGTACTTC. This codes for CASSRSSGTLAKNIQYF.

The chain couples TRBV2 to TRBJ2-7; no definite D call. Germline V lookup: CDR1 SNHLY, CDR2 FYNNEI. Trimming shortened V by 7 bases and J by 3 bases, and 7 bases separated the two germline ends. The CDR3 extends over 11 amino acids. The CDR3 DNA reads TGTGCCAGCACCCTGAACTACGAGCAGTACTTC. Its translation is CASTLNYEQYF.

This clone was detected a few times. This chain links TRBV2 with TRBJ1-1; D not resolved. The V end lost 6 bases, the J end lost 1 base, and 3 bases lay between the germline ends. The CDR3 extends over 11 amino acids. Per the germline V gene, CDR1 is SNHLY and CDR2 is FYNNEI. In DNA, the CDR3 is TGTGCCAGCAGGCCGAACACTGAAGCTTTCTTT. This translates into CASRPNTEAFF.

This clone came up once. Within the sample, other DNA sequences also encode this same CDR3. Here the CDR3 reads CASSLGTENQPQHF. In nucleotides, the CDR3 is TGCGCCAGCAGCTTGGGGACCGAAAATCAGCCCCAGCATTTT. The chain couples TRBV5-1 to TRBJ1-5; D not resolved. The CDR3 length is 14 residues. Looked up from germline, CDR1 is SGHRS and CDR2 is YFSETQ. V was clipped by 0 bases and J by 4 bases, with 8 bases between them. The entire variable domain, with the rest obtained from reference TRBV5-1 and TRBJ1-5, is as follows: KAGVTQTPRYLIKTRGQQVTLSCSPISGHRSVSWYQQTPGQGLQFLFEYFSETQRNKGNFPGRFSGRQFSNSRSEMNVSTLELGDSALYLCASSLGTENQPQHFGDGTRLSIL.

The chain links TRBV5-4 to TRBJ1-1; tentative D call: TRBD1 (6 bases). Per the germline V gene, CDR1 is SGHNT and CDR2 is YYREEE (reference sequence). There are 13 residues in the CDR3. V shed 5 bases and J shed 0 bases, with 8 bases lying between them. CDR3 DNA sequence: TGTGCCAGCAGTAAGGGGGTGAACACTGAAGCTTTCTTT. Protein product: CASSKGVNTEAFF.

This CDR3 is CASRATGSGANVLTF. The CDR3 DNA follows: TGTGCCAGCAGAGCAACAGGCTCTGGGGCCAACGTCCTGACTTTC. The chain couples TRBV5-4 to TRBJ2-6; tentatively, D is TRBD1 (5 bases). The germline gives CDR1 SGHNT, CDR2 YYREEE (reference sequence). The CDR3 length is 15 residues. Trimming took off 5 bases at V and 0 bases at J, with 9 bases between the two ends.

Only one count was recorded for this clone. The genes are TRBV7-8 and TRBJ2-5; D gene uncertain. The CDR3 covers 12 residues. Germline loops: CDR1 SGHVS, CDR2 FQNEAQ. The ends were cut back, 4 bases at V and 1 base at J, with 4 bases in the middle. Here the CDR3 reads CASSSPQETQYF. The CDR3 region has the DNA TGTGCCAGCAGCTCGCCCCAAGAGACCCAGTACTTC.

The count of this clone is one. Other DNA sequences from this sample encode an identical CDR3 as well. The rearrangement uses TRBV5-1 and TRBJ1-3; no clear D. V dropped 2 bases and J dropped 0 bases, with 9 bases sitting between them. The CDR3 length is 15 residues. The germline V gene has CDR1 SGHRS and CDR2 YFSETQ. CDR3 sequence (DNA): TGCGCCAGCAGCTTAGGTTCCGCCTCTGGAAACACCATATATTTT. Protein: CASSLGSASGNTIYF.